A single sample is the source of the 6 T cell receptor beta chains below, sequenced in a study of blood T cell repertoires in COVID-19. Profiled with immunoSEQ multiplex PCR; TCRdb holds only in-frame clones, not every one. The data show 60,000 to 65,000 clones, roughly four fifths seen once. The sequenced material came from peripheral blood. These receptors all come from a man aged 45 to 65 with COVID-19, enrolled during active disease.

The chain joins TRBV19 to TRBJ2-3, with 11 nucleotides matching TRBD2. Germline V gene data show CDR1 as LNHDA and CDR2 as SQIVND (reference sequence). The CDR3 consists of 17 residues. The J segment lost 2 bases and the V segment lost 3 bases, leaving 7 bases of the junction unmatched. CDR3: CASSMARLAGPTDTQYF. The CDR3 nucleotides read TGTGCCAGTAGTATGGCCCGACTAGCGGGACCCACAGATACGCAGTATTTT.

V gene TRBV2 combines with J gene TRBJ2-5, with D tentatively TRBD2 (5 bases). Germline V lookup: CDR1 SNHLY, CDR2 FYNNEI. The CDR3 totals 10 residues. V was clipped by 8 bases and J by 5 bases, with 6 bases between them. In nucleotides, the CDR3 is TGTGCCAGCCGAGGGGAGACCCAGTACTTC. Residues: CASRGETQYF.

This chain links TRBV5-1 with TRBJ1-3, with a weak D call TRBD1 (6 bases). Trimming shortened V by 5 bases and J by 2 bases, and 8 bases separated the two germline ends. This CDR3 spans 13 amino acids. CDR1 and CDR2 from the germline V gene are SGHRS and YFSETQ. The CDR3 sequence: CASRQGPGNTIYF. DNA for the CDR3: TGCGCCAGCAGACAGGGTCCTGGAAACACCATATATTTT. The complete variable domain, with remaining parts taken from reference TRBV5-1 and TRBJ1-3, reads KAGVTQTPRYLIKTRGQQVTLSCSPISGHRSVSWYQQTPGQGLQFLFEYFSETQRNKGNFPGRFSGRQFSNSRSEMNVSTLELGDSALYLCASRQGPGNTIYFGEGSWLTVV.

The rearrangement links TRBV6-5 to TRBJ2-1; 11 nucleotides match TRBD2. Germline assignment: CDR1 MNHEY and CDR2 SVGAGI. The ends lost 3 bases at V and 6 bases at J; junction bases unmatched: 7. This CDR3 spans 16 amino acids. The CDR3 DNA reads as TGTGCCAGCAGTTATTCGCTAGCGGGAGGTCGCAATGAGCAGTTCTTC. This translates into CASSYSLAGGRNEQFF.

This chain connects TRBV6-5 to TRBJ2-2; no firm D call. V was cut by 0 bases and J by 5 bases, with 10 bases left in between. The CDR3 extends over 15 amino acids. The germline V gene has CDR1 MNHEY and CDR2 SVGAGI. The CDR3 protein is CASSYSSTGTGELFF. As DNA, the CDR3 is TGTGCCAGCAGTTACTCGAGTACCGGGACCGGGGAGCTGTTTTTT.

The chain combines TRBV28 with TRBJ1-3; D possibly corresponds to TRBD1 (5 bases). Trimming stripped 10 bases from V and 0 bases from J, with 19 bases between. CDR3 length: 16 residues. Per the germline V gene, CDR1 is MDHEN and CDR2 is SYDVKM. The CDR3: CATYEAGGNSGNTIYF. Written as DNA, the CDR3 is TGTGCCACCTACGAGGCGGGGGGAAACTCTGGAAACACCATATATTTT.